This T cell receptor (beta chain) comes out of a study of vaccination and CD4 T cells after COVID-19. The treatment denotes: approximately 11-day PBMC culture with coronavirus spike peptide pools or control peptides (ViraFEST assay). Expanded clonotypes were found by TCR sequencing after peptide-pool stimulation (ViraFEST). Cultured CD4+ T cells had their DNA profiled by the Oncomine TCR Beta short-read assay. Investigators obtained genomic DNA by extraction from cultured CD4+ T cells. TCRdb reanalysed the PCR reads using MiXCR and keeps one entry per CDR3 protein. Of 20,000 to 25,000 distinct CDR3 sequences in the sample, around 49% are singletons; the top ten hold approximately 6.1%. With respect to this clonotype: Its cognate antigen is unknown. A junction end diverges from the germline sequence, so it may reflect a read error.

This CDR3 region has 14 residues. Germline-derived CDR1 and CDR2 are SNHLY and FYNNEI. This TCR came from a human donor who had recovered from COVID-19. This rearrangement joins TRBV2 to TRBJ2-6; D call uncertain. The specimen sequenced was CD4+ T cells from blood, cultured in vitro. CDR3 bases: TGTGCCAGCAGAGAAGAGTCTGGGGCCAACGTCCTGACTTTC. It translates to CASREESGANVLTF.